This TCR beta chain comes out of a study of CD8 T cells in Susac syndrome. In blood CD8+ and CD4+ T cells, TCR beta underwent sequencing. Negative magnetic isolation gave CD8+ and CD4+ cells; FACS enriched CD8+ TEMRA. The CDR3 runs 14 residues. Per the germline V gene, CDR1 is SGHRS and CDR2 is YFSETQ. Study outcomes and limitations: The TCR sequencing and HLA analysis in the study involved a relatively small number of individuals, as the study acknowledged.

As to this clonotype: What it recognizes is unknown. The junction and the germline gene differ at one end; a read error may be behind it.

cDNA came from approximately 0.5 to 1 ug RNA primed by random hexamers. A multiplex approach, immunoSEQ multiplex PCR, amplified TCR beta CDR3 across 54 Vbeta and 13 Jbeta. From the immunoSEQ multiplex PCR reads, TCRdb called clonotypes with MiXCR, one entry per CDR3 protein. The sample contains roughly 400,000 distinct CDR3 sequences, roughly 85% of which appear only once. The V gene is TRBV5-1, the J gene TRBJ2-7; TRBD1 might be the D (6 bases). This clonotype was obtained from a human donor with multiple sclerosis. The specimen sequenced was CD8+ T cells from PBMCs. The CDR3 DNA sequence: TGCGCCGGCAGCTTGCGCCAGGGGAACTACGAGCAGTACTTC. This encodes CAGSLRQGNYEQYF.